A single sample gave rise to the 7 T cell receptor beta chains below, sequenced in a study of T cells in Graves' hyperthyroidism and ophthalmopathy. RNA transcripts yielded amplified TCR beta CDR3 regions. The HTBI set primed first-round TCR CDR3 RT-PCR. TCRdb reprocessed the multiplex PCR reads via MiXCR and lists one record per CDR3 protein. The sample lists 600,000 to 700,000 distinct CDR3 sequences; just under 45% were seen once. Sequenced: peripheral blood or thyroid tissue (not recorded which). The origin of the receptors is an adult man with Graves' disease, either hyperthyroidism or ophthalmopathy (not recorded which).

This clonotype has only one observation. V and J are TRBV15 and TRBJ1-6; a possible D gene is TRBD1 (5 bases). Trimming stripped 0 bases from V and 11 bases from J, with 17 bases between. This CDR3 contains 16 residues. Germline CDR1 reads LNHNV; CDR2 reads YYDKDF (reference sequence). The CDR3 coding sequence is TGTGCCACCAGCAGAGATCAAGTTGGGTCGGGGGCACCCCTCCACTTT. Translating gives CATSRDQVGSGAPLHF.

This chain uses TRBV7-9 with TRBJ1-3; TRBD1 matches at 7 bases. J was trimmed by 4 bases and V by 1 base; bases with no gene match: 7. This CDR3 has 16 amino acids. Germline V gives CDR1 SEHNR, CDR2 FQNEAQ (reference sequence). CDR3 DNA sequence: TGTGCCAGCAGCTTAGGGGACAGCCCAGGGGGAAACACCATATATTTT. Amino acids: CASSLGDSPGGNTIYF.

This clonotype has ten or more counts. CDR3 DNA sequence: TGCAGCGTTGAAGCGCAGGGAGGCACTGAAGCTTTCTTT. Translation gives CSVEAQGGTEAFF. The chain combines TRBV29-1 with TRBJ1-1, with D possibly being TRBD1 (5 bases). V dropped 1 base and J dropped 4 bases, with 10 bases sitting between them. Germline assignment: CDR1 SQVTM and CDR2 ANQGSEA. The CDR3 is 13 amino acids. Supplemented by reference TRBV29-1 and TRBJ1-1, the full variable domain reads SAVISQKPSRDICQRGTSLTIQCQVDSQVTMMFWYRQQPGQSLTLIATANQGSEATYESGFVIDKFPISRPNLTFSTLTVSNMSPEDSSIYLCSVEAQGGTEAFFGQGTRLTVV.

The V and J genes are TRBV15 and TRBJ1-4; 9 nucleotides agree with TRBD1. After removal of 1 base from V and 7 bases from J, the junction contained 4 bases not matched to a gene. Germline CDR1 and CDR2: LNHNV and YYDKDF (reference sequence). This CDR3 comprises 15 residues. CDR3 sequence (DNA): TGTGCCACCAGCAGAGGGACAGGGGTTGGTGAAAAACTGTTTTTT. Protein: CATSRGTGVGEKLFF.

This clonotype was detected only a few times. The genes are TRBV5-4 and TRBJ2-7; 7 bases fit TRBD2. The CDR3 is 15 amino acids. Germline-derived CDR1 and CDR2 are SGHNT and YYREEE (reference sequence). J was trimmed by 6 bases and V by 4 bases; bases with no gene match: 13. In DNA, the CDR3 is TGTGCCAGCAGCCAAGCGGGGCTCGGTGGAAGCGAGCAGTACTTC. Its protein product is CASSQAGLGGSEQYF.

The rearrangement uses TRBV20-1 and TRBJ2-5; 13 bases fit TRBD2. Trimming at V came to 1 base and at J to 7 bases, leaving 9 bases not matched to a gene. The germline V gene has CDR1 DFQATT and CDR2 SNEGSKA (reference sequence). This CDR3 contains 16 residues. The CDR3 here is CSARVGLAGVLRTQYF. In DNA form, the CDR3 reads TGCAGTGCTAGAGTAGGACTAGCGGGAGTTCTGAGGACCCAGTACTTC.

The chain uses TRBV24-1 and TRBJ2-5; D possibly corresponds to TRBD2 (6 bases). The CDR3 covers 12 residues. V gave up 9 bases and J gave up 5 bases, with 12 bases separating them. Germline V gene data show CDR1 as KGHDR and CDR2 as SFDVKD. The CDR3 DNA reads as TGTGCCACCGCAACTAGCTTGGAGACCCAGTACTTC. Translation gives CATATSLETQYF.